This section outlines one T cell receptor (beta chain) sequence together with its context. The antigen remains unidentified. The data were obtained in a study of CD8+ T cells in alopecia areata. Study details: Tofacitinib treatment spanned 6 to 18 months, with 6 months off drug afterward. Findings and limits, study-wide: Normal skin's resident alphabeta T cells are sequenced alongside lesional scalp T cells. Compared with normal scalp, lesional scalp had higher clonality and more expanded CD8+ clones.

In each case, RNA was isolated and then reverse transcribed into cDNA as the sequencing template. Profiled with immunoSEQ multiplex PCR; TCRdb holds only in-frame clones, not every one. Among around 250,000 clones listed, approximately 61% were seen once. The CDR3 runs to 16 residues. V was pared by 2 bases and J by 3 bases, with 16 bases between. CDR1 and CDR2 (germline): SGHRS, YFSETQ. Sequenced material: CD4+ T cells sorted from blood, taken at week 0. The sequence came from a human donor with alopecia areata. The chain joins TRBV5-1 to TRBJ2-3; D remains unclear. The CDR3: CASSLEGKEWTDTQYF. In nucleotides, the CDR3 is TGCGCCAGCAGCTTAGAAGGGAAGGAGTGGACAGATACGCAGTATTTT.